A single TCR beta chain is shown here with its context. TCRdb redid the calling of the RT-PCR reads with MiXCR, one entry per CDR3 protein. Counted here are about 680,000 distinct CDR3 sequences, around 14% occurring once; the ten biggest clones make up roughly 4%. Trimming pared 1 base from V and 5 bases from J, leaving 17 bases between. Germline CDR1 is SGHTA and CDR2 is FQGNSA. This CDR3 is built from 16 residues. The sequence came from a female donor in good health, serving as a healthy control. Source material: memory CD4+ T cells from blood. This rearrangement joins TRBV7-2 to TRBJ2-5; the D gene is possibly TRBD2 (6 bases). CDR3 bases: TGTGCCAGCAGCTTAGAATCCCTTGGGGCGGGGGAGACCCAGTACTTC. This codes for CASSLESLGAGETQYF.